The entry below describes one T cell receptor beta chain. In the original analysis: Reference gene primer amplification gave nucleated cell count estimates. Sequenced by immunoSEQ multiplex PCR; TCRdb stores in-frame clones only, minus some. V and J calls and clone size are as listed in that table; D and trimming were resolved from the DNA. The data show about 43,000 clones, roughly 89% seen once. CDR3 length equals 14 residues. V was pared by 2 bases and J by 2 bases, with 3 bases of the junction left unmatched. In germline, CDR1 is MNHEY, CDR2 SMNVEV (reference sequence). The data originate from a study of blood T cell repertoires in COVID-19.

The TCR originated in a man between 60 and 70 years old with active COVID-19. The genes are TRBV27 and TRBJ2-7; 7 bases map to TRBD2. What was sequenced was peripheral blood. The CDR3 loop is CASSLREATYEQYF. CDR3 DNA sequence: TGTGCCAGCAGTTTACGGGAGGCCACCTACGAGCAGTACTTC.